This entry describes one T cell receptor (beta chain). The time point: pretreatment peripheral blood. Locally advanced or metastatic urothelial carcinoma was diagnosed in the patients. This specimen belongs to a study of PD-L1 blockade in urothelial cancer. Sequencing used immunoSEQ multiplex PCR; TCRdb keeps in-frame clones, though not all of them. The sample consists of 35,000 to 50,000 clones, around 82% of them appearing once. The clonotype was recovered from a man aged 60 to 69 with urothelial cancer. This sample comprised PBMCs, obtained around atezolizumab (anti-PD-L1) treatment.

For the CDR3, the DNA is TGTGCCAGCAGCTTAGTCATGGGATCAGGGAATTCACCCCTCCACTTT. This gives the protein CASSLVMGSGNSPLHF. The chain carries TRBV11-2 and TRBJ1-6, with D possibly TRBD1 on 5 matching bases. Looked up from germline, CDR1 is SGHAT and CDR2 is FQNNGV. V lost 1 base to trimming and J lost 7 bases, with 14 bases between them. The CDR3 runs to 16 residues.